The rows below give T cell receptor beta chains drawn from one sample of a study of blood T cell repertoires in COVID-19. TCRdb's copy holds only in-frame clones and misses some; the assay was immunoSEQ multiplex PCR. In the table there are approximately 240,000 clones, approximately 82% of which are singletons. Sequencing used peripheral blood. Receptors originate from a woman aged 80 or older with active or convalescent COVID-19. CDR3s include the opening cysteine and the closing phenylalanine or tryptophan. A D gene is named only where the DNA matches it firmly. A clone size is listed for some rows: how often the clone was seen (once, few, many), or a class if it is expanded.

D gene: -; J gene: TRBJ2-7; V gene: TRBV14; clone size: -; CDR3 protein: CASSQEDLDGSSYEQYF; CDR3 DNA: TGTGCCAGCAGCCAAGAAGATCTAGACGGGTCTTCCTACGAGCAGTACTTC
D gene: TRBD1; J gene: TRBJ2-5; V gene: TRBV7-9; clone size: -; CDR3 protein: CASSLALGQSLQETQYF; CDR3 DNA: TGTGCCAGCAGCTTAGCATTGGGACAGTCCCTACAAGAGACCCAGTACTTC
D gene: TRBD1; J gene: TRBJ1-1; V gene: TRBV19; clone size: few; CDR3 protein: CASRRTGTRGTEAFF; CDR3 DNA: TGTGCCAGTAGAAGGACAGGGACCCGGGGCACTGAAGCTTTCTTT
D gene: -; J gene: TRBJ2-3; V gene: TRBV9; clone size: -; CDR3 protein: CASSVDHTDTQYF; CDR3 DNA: TGTGCCAGCAGCGTAGATCACACAGATACGCAGTATTTT
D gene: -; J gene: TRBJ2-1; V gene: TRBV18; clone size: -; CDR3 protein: CASSPWGHNEQFF; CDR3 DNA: TGTGCCAGCTCACCATGGGGGCACAATGAGCAGTTCTTC
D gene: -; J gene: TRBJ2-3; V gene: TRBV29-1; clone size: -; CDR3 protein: CSTGDHASTDTQYF; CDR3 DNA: TGCAGCACCGGAGACCATGCTAGCACAGATACGCAGTATTTT
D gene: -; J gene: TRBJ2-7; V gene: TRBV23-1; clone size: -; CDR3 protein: CASSQYRVYEQYF; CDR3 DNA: TGCGCCAGCAGTCAATACAGGGTCTACGAGCAGTACTTC
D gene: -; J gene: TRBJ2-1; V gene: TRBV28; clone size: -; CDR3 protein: CASSLGGEEQFF; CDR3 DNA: TGTGCCAGCAGCCTGGGAGGAGAGGAGCAGTTCTTC
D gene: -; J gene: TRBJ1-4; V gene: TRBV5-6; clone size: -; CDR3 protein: CASSLGRGGGEKLFF; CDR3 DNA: TGTGCCAGCAGCCTAGGGCGGGGAGGCGGTGAAAAACTGTTTTTT
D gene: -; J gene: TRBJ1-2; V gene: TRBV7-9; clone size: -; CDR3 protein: CASSPPYSRYGYTF; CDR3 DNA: TGTGCCAGCAGCCCCCCCTACAGTCGCTATGGCTACACCTTC
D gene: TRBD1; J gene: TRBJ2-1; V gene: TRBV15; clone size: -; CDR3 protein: CATSIRGRGPWDNEQFF; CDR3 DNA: TGTGCCACCAGCATTAGGGGCAGGGGGCCTTGGGACAATGAGCAGTTCTTC
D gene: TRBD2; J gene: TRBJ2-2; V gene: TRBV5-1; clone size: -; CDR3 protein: CASRPWSGGAGTGELFF; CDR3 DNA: TGCGCCAGCAGACCATGGAGCGGGGGAGCGGGCACCGGGGAGCTGTTTTTT
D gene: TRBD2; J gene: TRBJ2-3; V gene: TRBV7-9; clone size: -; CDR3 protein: CASRGLAASTDTQYF; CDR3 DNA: TGTGCCAGTCGTGGACTAGCGGCTAGCACAGATACGCAGTATTTT
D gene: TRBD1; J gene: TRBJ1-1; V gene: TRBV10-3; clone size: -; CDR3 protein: CAISQGDTRIYFF; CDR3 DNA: TGTGCCATCAGCCAGGGGGACACCCGAATCTATTTCTTT
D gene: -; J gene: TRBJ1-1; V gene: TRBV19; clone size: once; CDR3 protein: CASSILSGGTEAFF; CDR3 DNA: TGTGCCAGTAGTATTTTGTCGGGTGGGACTGAAGCTTTCTTT
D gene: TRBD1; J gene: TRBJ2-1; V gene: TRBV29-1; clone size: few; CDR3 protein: CSVETGYYNEQFF; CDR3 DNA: TGCAGCGTCGAGACAGGGTATTACAATGAGCAGTTCTTC
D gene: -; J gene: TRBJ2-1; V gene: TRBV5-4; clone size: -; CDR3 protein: CASSAGQSSYNEQFF; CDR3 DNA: TGTGCCAGCAGCGCTGGACAGAGCTCCTACAATGAGCAGTTCTTC
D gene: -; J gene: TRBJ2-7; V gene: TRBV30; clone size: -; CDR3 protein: CAWSQGFYEQYF; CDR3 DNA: TGTGCCTGGAGCCAGGGGTTCTACGAGCAGTACTTC
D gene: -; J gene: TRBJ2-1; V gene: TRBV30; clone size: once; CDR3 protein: CAWHARGAVRGYNEQFF; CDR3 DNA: TGTGCCTGGCACGCCAGGGGGGCCGTGAGGGGATACAATGAGCAGTTCTTC
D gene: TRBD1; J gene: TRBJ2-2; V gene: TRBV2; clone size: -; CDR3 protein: CASRTGGDTGELFF; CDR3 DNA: TGTGCCAGCCGGACAGGGGGTGACACCGGGGAGCTGTTTTTT
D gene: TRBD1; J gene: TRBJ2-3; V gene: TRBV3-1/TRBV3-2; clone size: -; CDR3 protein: CASSHLWDRGRGDTQYF; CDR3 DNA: TGTGCCAGCAGCCACCTATGGGACAGGGGGCGGGGAGATACGCAGTATTTT
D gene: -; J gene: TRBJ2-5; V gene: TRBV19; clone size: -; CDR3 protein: CASSMWGGQETQYF; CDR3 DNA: TGTGCCAGTAGTATGTGGGGAGGCCAAGAGACCCAGTACTTC
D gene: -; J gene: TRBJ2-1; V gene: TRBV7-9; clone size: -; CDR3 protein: CASSPHSPDNEQFF; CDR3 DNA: TGTGCCAGCAGCCCACATAGCCCCGACAATGAGCAGTTCTTC
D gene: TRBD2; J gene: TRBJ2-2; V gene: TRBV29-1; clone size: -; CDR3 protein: CSVYERGDNTGELFF; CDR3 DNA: TGCAGCGTCTACGAGCGGGGGGATAACACCGGGGAGCTGTTTTTT
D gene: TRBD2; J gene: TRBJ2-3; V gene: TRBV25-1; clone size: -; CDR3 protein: CASGRGLADTDTQYF; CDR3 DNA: TGTGCCAGCGGAAGGGGACTAGCGGACACAGATACGCAGTATTTT
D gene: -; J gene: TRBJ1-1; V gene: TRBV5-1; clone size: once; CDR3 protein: CASSLGPRGTEAFF; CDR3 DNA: TGCGCCAGCAGCTTGGGACCTCGGGGCACTGAAGCTTTCTTT
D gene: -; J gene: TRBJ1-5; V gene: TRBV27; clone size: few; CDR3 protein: CASSLRSPGISNQPQHF; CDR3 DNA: TGTGCCAGCAGTTTACGGAGTCCAGGGATCAGCAATCAGCCCCAGCATTTT
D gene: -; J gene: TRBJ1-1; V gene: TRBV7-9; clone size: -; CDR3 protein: CASSYTGNTEAFF; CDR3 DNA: TGTGCCAGCAGCTACACAGGGAACACTGAAGCTTTCTTT
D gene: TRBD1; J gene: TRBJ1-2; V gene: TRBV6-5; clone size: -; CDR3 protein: CASSQSTGEVDGYTF; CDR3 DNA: TGTGCCAGCAGCCAATCGACAGGGGAGGTGGATGGCTACACCTTC
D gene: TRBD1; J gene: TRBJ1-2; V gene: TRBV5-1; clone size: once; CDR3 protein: CASSFLGQHYGYTF; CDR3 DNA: TGCGCCAGCAGCTTTCTGGGACAGCACTATGGCTACACCTTC
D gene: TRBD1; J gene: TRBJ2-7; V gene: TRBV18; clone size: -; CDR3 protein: CASSPSGQGPHF; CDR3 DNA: TGTGCCAGCTCACCATCCGGACAGGGCCCACACTTC
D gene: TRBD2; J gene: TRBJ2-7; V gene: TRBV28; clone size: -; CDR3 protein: CASSTGTSLTYEQYF; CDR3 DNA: TGTGCCAGCAGCACCGGGACTAGCCTCACCTACGAGCAGTACTTC
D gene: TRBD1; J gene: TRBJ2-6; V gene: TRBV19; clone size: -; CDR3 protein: CASSIPTGAGSGANVLTF; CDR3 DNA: TGTGCCAGTAGTATACCGACAGGGGCGGGTTCTGGGGCCAACGTCCTGACTTTC
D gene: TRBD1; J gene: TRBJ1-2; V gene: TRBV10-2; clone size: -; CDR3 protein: CASSESVRTGGDYGYTF; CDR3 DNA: TGCGCCAGCAGTGAGTCTGTACGGACAGGGGGGGACTATGGCTACACCTTC
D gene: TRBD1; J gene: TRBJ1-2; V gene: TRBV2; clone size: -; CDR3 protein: CASSVQGANYGYTF; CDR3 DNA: TGTGCCAGCAGTGTCCAGGGGGCGAACTATGGCTACACCTTC
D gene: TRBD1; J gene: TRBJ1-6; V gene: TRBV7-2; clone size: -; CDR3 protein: CASSLAGDRAYSPLHF; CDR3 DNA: TGTGCCAGCAGCTTAGCAGGAGACAGGGCTTATTCACCCCTCCACTTT
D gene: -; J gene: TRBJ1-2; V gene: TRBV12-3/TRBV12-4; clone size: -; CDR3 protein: CASSLAQNYGYTF; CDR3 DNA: TGTGCCAGCAGTTTAGCACAAAACTATGGCTACACCTTC
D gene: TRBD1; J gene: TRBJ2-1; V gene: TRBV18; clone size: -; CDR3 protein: CASSLTTGGDEQFF; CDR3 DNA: TGTGCCAGCTCACTGACGACAGGGGGGGATGAGCAGTTCTTC
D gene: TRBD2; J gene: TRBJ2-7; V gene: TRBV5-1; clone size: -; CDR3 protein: CASSLVTGGSYEQYF; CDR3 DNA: TGCGCCAGCAGCTTGGTGACGGGAGGTAGCTACGAGCAGTACTTC
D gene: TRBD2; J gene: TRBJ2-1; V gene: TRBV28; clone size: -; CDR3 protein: CASSSLAGAASEQFF; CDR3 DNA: TGTGCCAGCAGTTCACTAGCGGGAGCCGCTTCGGAGCAGTTCTTC
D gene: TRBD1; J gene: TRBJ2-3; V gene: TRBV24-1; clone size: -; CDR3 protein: CATSDPRTGPSTDTQYF; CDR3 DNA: TGTGCCACCAGTGACCCAAGGACAGGGCCAAGCACAGATACGCAGTATTTT
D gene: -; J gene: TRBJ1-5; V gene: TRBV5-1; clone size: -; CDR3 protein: CASSSGTPDQPQHF; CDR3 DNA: TGCGCCAGCAGCAGCGGGACACCTGATCAGCCCCAGCATTTT
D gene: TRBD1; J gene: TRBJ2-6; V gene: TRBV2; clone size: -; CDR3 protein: CASTYDRASSGANVLTF; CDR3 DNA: TGTGCCAGCACATATGACAGGGCCAGCTCTGGGGCCAACGTCCTGACTTTC
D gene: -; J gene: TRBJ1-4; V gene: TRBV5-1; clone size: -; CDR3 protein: CASSSPQRGEKLFF; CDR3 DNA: TGCGCCAGCAGCAGTCCCCAAAGAGGTGAAAAACTGTTTTTT
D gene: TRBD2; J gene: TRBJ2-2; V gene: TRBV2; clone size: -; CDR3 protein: CASRGTSGRRAGELFF; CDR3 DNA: TGTGCCAGCAGGGGGACTAGCGGGAGAAGGGCCGGGGAGCTGTTTTTT
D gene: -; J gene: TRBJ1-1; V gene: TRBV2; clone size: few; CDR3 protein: CASSGMGKNTEAFF; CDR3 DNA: TGTGCCAGCAGTGGAATGGGCAAGAACACTGAAGCTTTCTTT
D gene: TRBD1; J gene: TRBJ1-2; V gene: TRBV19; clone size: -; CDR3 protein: CASSIDFGTGTRGYTF; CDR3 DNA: TGTGCCAGTAGTATAGATTTTGGGACAGGGACGAGAGGCTACACCTTC
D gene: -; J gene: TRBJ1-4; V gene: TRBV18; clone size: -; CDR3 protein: CASSPPGQRLEKLFF; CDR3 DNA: TGTGCCAGCTCACCACCCGGACAGAGGTTGGAAAAACTGTTTTTT
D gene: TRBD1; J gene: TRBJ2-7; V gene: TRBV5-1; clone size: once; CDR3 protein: CASSLAEDRGIYEQYF; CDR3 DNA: TGCGCCAGCAGCTTGGCCGAAGACAGGGGGATTTACGAGCAGTACTTC
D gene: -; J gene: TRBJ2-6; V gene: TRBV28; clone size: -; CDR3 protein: CASSRLERVGGANVLTF; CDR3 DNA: TGTGCCAGCAGTAGATTAGAGAGGGTGGGAGGGGCCAACGTCCTGACTTTC
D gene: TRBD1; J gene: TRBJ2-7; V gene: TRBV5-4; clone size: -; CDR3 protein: CASSFDRAYEQYF; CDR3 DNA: TGTGCCAGCAGCTTTGACAGGGCTTACGAGCAGTACTTC
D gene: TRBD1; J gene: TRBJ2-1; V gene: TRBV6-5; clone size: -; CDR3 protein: CASSYSGQGLNNEQFF; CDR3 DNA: TGTGCCAGCAGTTACTCGGGACAGGGTCTGAACAATGAGCAGTTCTTC
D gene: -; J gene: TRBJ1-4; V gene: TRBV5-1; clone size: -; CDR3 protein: CASSLGTDFNEKLFF; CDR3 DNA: TGCGCCAGCAGCTTGGGGACAGACTTTAATGAAAAACTGTTTTTT
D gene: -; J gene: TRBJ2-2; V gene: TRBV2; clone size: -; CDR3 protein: CASSIVGAWNTGELFF; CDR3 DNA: TGTGCCAGCAGCATTGTGGGGGCTTGGAACACCGGGGAGCTGTTTTTT